Following are 18 T cell receptor beta chains from one sample sequenced in a study of T cells in localized non-small cell lung cancer (dated by TCRdb to the early 2020s). Libraries came from the immunoSEQ multiplex PCR assay. The table comes from immuneACCESS by way of TCRdb, which keeps in-frame sequences with V and J called. Part of the clones is missing from these tables; in studies checked, under half for an unresolved V gene and the rest for unknown reasons. Recorded for this sample are some 64,000 clones; roughly 79% of them occurred a single time. Clones ranked in the top ten supply around 4.7% of the sample. The specimen was PBMCs, collected before any cancer treatment. These receptors were collected from a man aged 40 to 70 with stage II lung adenocarcinoma.

J is TRBJ1-4 and V is TRBV6-6; no clear D. The V end lost 5 bases, the J end lost 5 bases, and 15 bases lay between the germline ends. The germline V gene has CDR1 MNHNY and CDR2 SVGAGI (reference sequence). CDR3 length: 15 amino acids. The CDR3 bases are TGTGCCAGCAGTGGGTCCAGTAGCCGCAATGAAAAACTGTTTTTT. Residues: CASSGSSSRNEKLFF.

The chain uses TRBV5-6 and TRBJ2-7; no definite D call. V was clipped by 5 bases and J by 0 bases, with 6 bases between them. The CDR3 spans 12 residues. From germline, CDR1 is SGHDT and CDR2 YYEEEE. The CDR3 nucleotides are TGTGCCAGCAGGACCCGCTCCTACGAGCAGTACTTC. Translated: CASRTRSYEQYF. Based on the CDR3 plus reference TRBV5-6 and TRBJ2-7, the full variable domain is DAGVTQSPTHLIKTRGQQVTLRCSPKSGHDTVSWYQQALGQGPQFIFQYYEEEERQRGNFPDRFSGHQFPNYSSELNVNALLLGDSALYLCASRTRSYEQYFGPGTRLTVT.

CDR3 nucleotides: TGTGCCAGCAGTTACAAGAAGGGTCTCAATCAGCCCCAGCATTTT. The encoded protein is CASSYKKGLNQPQHF. The V gene is TRBV6-6, the J gene TRBJ1-5; D remains unclear. There are 15 residues in the CDR3. Per germline, CDR1 MNHNY and CDR2 SVGAGI (reference sequence). The V gene lost 2 bases and the J gene lost 3 bases, with 11 bases spanning the gap.

The V call is TRBV4-1, the J call TRBJ2-3; D is possibly TRBD2 (6 bases). Germline V lookup: CDR1 MGHRA, CDR2 YSYEKL. This CDR3 contains 15 residues. V lost 0 bases, J lost 2 bases, and 9 bases lay in between. CDR3 loop: CASSQEGDSTDTQYF. In DNA, the CDR3 is TGCGCCAGCAGCCAAGAAGGGGACTCCACAGATACGCAGTATTTT.

This clone has just a few counts. The CDR3 coding sequence is TGTGCCAGCAGTCGGGGGGGGGACACTGAAGCTTTCTTT. This encodes CASSRGGDTEAFF. The rearrangement links TRBV6-6 to TRBJ1-1; D might be TRBD1 (5 bases). This CDR3 is built from 13 residues. Trimming left V 5 bases short and J 3 bases short, with 10 bases between. Germline lookup yields CDR1 MNHNY and CDR2 SVGAGI (reference sequence).

The chain has TRBV7-3 and TRBJ2-7, with D maybe TRBD2 (6 bases). CDR1 and CDR2 from the germline V gene are SGHTA and FQGTGA. The CDR3 is 14 residues long. Trimming shortened V by 9 bases and J by 0 bases, and 15 bases separated the two germline ends. The CDR3: CARLGWEDSYEQYF. The CDR3 DNA reads as TGTGCCAGACTAGGGTGGGAGGACTCCTACGAGCAGTACTTC.

V is TRBV29-1 and J is TRBJ2-1; no definite D call. The CDR3 has 12 residues. V dropped 6 bases and J dropped 5 bases, with 11 bases sitting between them. Germline V lookup: CDR1 SQVTM, CDR2 ANQGSEA. CDR3 DNA sequence: TGCAGCGTCCCGACACCCCACAATGAGCAGTTCTTC. It yields the protein CSVPTPHNEQFF.

The chain employs TRBV28 and TRBJ2-2, with 7 nucleotides matching TRBD2. The J segment lost 1 base and the V segment lost 6 bases, leaving 11 bases of the junction unmatched. CDR3 length equals 17 residues. In germline, CDR1 is MDHEN, CDR2 SYDVKM. The CDR3 coding sequence is TGTGCCAGCAGGCAGCCCTCGGGACTAAGGAACACCGGGGAGCTGTTTTTT. The encoded protein is CASRQPSGLRNTGELFF.

The V gene is TRBV28, the J gene TRBJ2-1; D unclear. Germline V gene sequence: CDR1 MDHEN, CDR2 SYDVKM. Trimming took 1 base from V and 8 from J, leaving 3 bases between them. CDR3 length equals 11 residues. The CDR3 sequence is CASSLYDEQFF. The CDR3 DNA sequence: TGTGCCAGCAGTTTATACGATGAGCAGTTCTTC.

This chain connects TRBV6-5 to TRBJ2-1; 9 positions match TRBD2. The ends lost 7 bases at V and 12 bases at J; junction bases unmatched: 13. The CDR3 runs 14 residues. Germline V gene lookup returns CDR1 MNHEY and CDR2 SVGAGI. In DNA form, the CDR3 reads TGTGCCAGCACCGAGGGACTAGCCAAGGGTAGGCAGTTCTTC. It specifies CASTEGLAKGRQFF.

CDR3 sequence reads: CSVGTGSVNGYTF. Written as DNA, the CDR3 is TGCAGCGTCGGGACAGGGTCAGTCAATGGCTACACCTTC. V is TRBV29-1 and J is TRBJ1-2; 9 positions agree with TRBD1. Germline V lookup: CDR1 SQVTM, CDR2 ANQGSEA. Trimming took 6 bases from V and 6 from J; bases not matched to a gene: 8. The length of the CDR3 is 13 residues.

This CDR3 reads CASSSMGAVETQYF. In nucleotides, the CDR3 is TGTGCCAGCAGCTCAATGGGAGCGGTAGAGACCCAGTACTTC. The chain recombines TRBV7-2 with TRBJ2-5; maybe TRBD2 (5 bases). The CDR3 consists of 14 residues. From germline, CDR1 is SGHTA and CDR2 FQGNSA. Trimming took off 4 bases at V and 4 bases at J, with 13 bases between the two ends.

This rearrangement joins TRBV6-1 to TRBJ2-2, with D hard to call. This CDR3 is 14 amino acids long. Per germline, CDR1 MNHNS and CDR2 SASEGT. Trimming removed 6 bases from V and 4 bases from J, with 12 bases in between. The CDR3 spells CASRGTRLTGELFF. The CDR3 DNA follows: TGTGCCAGCAGGGGAACGCGTCTCACCGGGGAGCTGTTTTTT.

This clone appeared a few times. The chain combines TRBV6-1 with TRBJ2-1; maybe TRBD2 (5 bases). Germline values: CDR1 MNHNS, CDR2 SASEGT. V was cut by 6 bases and J by 8 bases, with 14 bases left in between. This CDR3 contains 13 residues. CDR3 bases: TGTGCCAGCAGCGGGGTGGCAACTCATGAGCAGTTCTTC. It codes for CASSGVATHEQFF.

The chain carries TRBV7-3 and TRBJ1-1; D not certain. This CDR3 comprises 13 residues. V was pared by 5 bases and J by 4 bases, with 11 bases between. CDR1 and CDR2 (germline): SGHTA, FQGTGA. CDR3 nucleotides: TGTGCCAGCAGCCAAACCGTGGGCACTGAAGCTTTCTTT. Amino acid sequence: CASSQTVGTEAFF.

The V gene is TRBV25-1, the J gene TRBJ2-2, with 7 bases aligning to TRBD2. V was pared by 2 bases and J by 6 bases, with 6 bases of the junction left unmatched. The CDR3 consists of 15 residues. In germline, CDR1 is MGHDK, CDR2 SYGVNS. CDR3 amino acids: CASSEMSGISGELFF. CDR3 DNA: TGTGCCAGCAGTGAAATGAGCGGGATATCCGGGGAGCTGTTTTTT. The variable domain in full, with the rest retrieved from reference TRBV25-1 and TRBJ2-2, is EADIYQTPRYLVIGTGKKITLECSQTMGHDKMYWYQQDPGMELHLIHYSYGVNSTEKGDLSSESTVSRIRTEHFPLTLESARPSHTSQYLCASSEMSGISGELFFGEGSRLTVL.

The chain links TRBV25-1 to TRBJ1-4; TRBD1 is a possible D gene (5 bases). CDR1 is MGHDK and CDR2 is SYGVNS in the germline V gene. The CDR3 runs 12 residues. With 2 bases removed from V and 10 bases from J, the gap between germline ends came to 8 bases. The CDR3, as DNA: TGTGCCAGCAGTGAAATTCAGGGAAAACTGTTTTTT. Protein: CASSEIQGKLFF.

Here the CDR3 reads CASSQGRGPEAFF. The CDR3 coding sequence is TGCGCCAGCTCCCAGGGCAGGGGACCTGAAGCTTTCTTT. The chain combines TRBV5-1 with TRBJ1-1; D may be TRBD1 (6 bases). The CDR3 sequence is 13 residues long. The germline gives CDR1 SGHRS, CDR2 YFSETQ. V lost 7 bases and J lost 6, with 16 bases in between.